The sequence of this T cell receptor (beta chain) was determined in a study of T cells in localized non-small cell lung cancer. Findings and limits, study-wide: A single tumor region was sequenced, leaving heterogeneity possible.

Comments on this clone: Its antigen is currently unknown.

Produced via immunoSEQ multiplex PCR; TCRdb's table is partial and in-frame only. The data show over 20,000 clones, approximately 85% seen once. Germline assignment: CDR1 SGHTA and CDR2 FQGTGA. The CDR3 length is 13 residues. With 5 bases clipped from V and 5 bases from J, the junction kept 2 bases outside the gene matches. V gene TRBV7-3 combines with J gene TRBJ2-5; TRBD1 matches 10 bases. The sequence came from a male donor at least 60 years old with stage II lung adenocarcinoma. The sample consisted of peripheral blood mononuclear cells, taken before any cancer treatment. The DNA of the CDR3 is TGTGCCAGCAGCATGGGACAGGGGGAGACCCAGTACTTC. It is translated as CASSMGQGETQYF.